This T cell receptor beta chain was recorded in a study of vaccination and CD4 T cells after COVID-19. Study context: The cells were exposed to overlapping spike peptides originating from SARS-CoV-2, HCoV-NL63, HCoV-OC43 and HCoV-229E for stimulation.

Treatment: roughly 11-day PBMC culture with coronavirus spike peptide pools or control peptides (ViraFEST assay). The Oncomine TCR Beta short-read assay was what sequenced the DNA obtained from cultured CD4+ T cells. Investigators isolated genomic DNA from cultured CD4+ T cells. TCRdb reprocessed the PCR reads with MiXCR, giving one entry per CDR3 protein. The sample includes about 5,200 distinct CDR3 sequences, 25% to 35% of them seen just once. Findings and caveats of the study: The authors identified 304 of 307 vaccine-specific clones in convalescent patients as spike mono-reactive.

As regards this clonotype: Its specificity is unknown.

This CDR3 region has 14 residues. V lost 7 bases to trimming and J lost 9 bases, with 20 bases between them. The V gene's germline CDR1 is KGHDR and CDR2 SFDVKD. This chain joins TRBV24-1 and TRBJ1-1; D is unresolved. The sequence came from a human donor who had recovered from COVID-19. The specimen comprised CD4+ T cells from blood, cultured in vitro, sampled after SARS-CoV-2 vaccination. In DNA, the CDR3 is TGTGCCACCAGAGTGCAGCAAGACCGGGCCCAAGCTTTCTTT. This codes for CATRVQQDRAQAFF.